This T cell receptor (beta chain) appears in the sequencing data of a study of shared clonotypes between healthy human individuals. Study overall: Per donor, three plates held CD4 naive cells, three held CD4 memory, two held CD8 naive and one held CD8 memory.

This clone is a singleton in its sample. Its antigen is as yet unknown. This CDR3 contains 14 residues. Trimming cost V 2 bases and J 1 base, with 9 bases left between them. CDR1 is SGHNT, CDR2 YYREEE, per germline (reference sequence). Sorted-subset replicate PCR reactions were performed with around 210 ng DNA, corresponding to tens of thousands of T cell genomes. Here immunoSEQ multiplex PCR was the method, and the copy in TCRdb shows in-frame clones only, minus some. The profile covers roughly 2.4 million clones, with under 97% appearing a single time and 0.13% taken by the ten largest. Study-wide results and caveats: In having few donors, the study represented limited genetic and exposure-history diversity.

The specimen was naive CD4+ T cells sorted from blood. Subset noted: CD45RA+ positively selected. The V and J genes are TRBV5-4 and TRBJ1-1; D not certain. This TCR derives from a man between 18 and 29 years old in good health. The CDR3 DNA reads as TGTGCCAGCAGCTTTTACTCAGGGAACACTGAAGCTTTCTTT. This codes for CASSFYSGNTEAFF.